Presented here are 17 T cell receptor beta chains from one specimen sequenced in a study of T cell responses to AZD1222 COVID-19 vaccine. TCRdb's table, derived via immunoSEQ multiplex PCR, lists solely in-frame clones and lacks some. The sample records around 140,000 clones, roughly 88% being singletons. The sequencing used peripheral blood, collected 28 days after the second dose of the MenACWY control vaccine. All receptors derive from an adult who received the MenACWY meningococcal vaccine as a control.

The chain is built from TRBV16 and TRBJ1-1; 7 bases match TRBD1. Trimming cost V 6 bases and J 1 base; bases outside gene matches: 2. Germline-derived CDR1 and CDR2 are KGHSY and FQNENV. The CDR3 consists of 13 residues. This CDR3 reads CASSRQGNTEAFF. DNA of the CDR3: TGTGCCAGCAGTCGACAGGGGAACACTGAAGCTTTCTTT. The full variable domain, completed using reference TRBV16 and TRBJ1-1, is GEEVAQTPKHLVRGEGQKAKLYCAPIKGHSYVFWYQQVLKNEFKFLISFQNENVFDETGMPKERFSAKCLPNSPCSLEIQATKLEDSAVYFCASSRQGNTEAFFGQGTRLTVV.

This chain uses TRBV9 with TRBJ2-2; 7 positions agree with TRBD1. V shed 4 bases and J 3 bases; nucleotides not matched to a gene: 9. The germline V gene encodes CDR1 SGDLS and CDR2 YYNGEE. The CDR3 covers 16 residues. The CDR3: CASSPRTGADTGELFF. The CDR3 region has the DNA TGTGCCAGCAGCCCCAGAACAGGGGCCGACACCGGGGAGCTGTTTTTT. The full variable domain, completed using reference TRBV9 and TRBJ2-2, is DSGVTQTPKHLITATGQRVTLRCSPRSGDLSVYWYQQSLDQGLQFLIQYYNGEERAKGNILERFSAQQFPDLHSELNLSSLELGDSALYFCASSPRTGADTGELFFGEGSRLTVL.

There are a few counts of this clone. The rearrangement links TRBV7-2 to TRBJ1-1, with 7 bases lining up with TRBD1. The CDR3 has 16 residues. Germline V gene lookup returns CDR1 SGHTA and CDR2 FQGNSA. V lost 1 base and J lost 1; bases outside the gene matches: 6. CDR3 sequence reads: CASSLVVRTGNTEAFF. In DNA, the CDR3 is TGTGCCAGCAGCTTAGTCGTAAGGACAGGGAACACTGAAGCTTTCTTT.

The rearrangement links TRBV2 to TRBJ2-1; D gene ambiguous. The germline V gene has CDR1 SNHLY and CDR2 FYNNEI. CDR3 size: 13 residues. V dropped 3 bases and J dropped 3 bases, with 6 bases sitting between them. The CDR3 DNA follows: TGTGCCAGCAGTGACGACGTCTACAATGAGCAGTTCTTC. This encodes CASSDDVYNEQFF.

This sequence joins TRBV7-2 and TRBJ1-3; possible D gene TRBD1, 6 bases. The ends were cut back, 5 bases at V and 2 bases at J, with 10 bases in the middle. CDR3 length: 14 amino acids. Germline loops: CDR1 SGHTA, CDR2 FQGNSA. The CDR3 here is CASSPGTTGNTIYF. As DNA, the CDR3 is TGTGCCAGCAGCCCGGGGACAACTGGAAACACCATATATTTT. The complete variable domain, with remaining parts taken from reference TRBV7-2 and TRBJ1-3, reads GAGVSQSPSNKVTEKGKDVELRCDPISGHTALYWYRQSLGQGLEFLIYFQGNSAPDKSGLPSDRFSAERTGGSVSTLTIQRTQQEDSAVYLCASSPGTTGNTIYFGEGSWLTVV.

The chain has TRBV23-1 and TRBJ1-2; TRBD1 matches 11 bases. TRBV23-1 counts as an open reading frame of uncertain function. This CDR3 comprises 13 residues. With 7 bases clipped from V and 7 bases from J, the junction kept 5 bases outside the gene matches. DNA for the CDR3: TGCGCCAGCACAGGACAGGGGGCGGTTGGCTACACCTTC. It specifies CASTGQGAVGYTF.

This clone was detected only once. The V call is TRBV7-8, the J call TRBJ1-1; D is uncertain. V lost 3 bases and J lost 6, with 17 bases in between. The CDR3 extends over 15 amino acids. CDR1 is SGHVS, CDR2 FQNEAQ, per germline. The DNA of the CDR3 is TGTGCCAGCAGCTTCCATGGAAGGGATGGCCCTGAAGCTTTCTTT. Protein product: CASSFHGRDGPEAFF.

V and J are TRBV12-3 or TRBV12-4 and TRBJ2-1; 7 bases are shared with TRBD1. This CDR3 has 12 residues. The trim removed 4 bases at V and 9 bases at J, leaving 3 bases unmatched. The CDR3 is CASSSTGREQFF. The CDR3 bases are TGTGCCAGCAGTTCGACAGGGCGTGAGCAGTTCTTC.

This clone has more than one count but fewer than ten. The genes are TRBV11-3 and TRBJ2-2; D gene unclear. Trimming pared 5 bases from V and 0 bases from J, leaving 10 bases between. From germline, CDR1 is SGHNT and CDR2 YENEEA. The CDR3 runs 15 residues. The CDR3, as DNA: TGTGCCAGCAGCGCGGTGGCGGCGAACACCGGGGAGCTGTTTTTT. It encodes CASSAVAANTGELFF.

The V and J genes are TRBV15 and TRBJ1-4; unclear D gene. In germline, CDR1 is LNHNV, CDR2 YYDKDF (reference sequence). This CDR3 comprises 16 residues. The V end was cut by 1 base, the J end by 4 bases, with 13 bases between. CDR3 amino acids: CATSRGETGSNEKLFF. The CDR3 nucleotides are TGTGCCACCAGCAGAGGCGAGACGGGAAGTAATGAAAAACTGTTTTTT.

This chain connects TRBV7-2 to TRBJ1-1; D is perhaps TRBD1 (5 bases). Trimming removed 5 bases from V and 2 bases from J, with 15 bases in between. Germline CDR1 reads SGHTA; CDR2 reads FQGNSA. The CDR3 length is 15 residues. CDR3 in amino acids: CASSTNGGTNTEAFF. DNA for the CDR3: TGTGCCAGCAGCACCAATGGGGGGACTAACACTGAAGCTTTCTTT.

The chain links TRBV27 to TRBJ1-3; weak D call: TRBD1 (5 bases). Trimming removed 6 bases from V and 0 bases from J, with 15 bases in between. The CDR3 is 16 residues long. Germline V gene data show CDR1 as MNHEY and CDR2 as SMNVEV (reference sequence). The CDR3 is CASSTQVPISGNTIYF. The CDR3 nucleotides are TGTGCCAGCAGCACACAGGTACCCATCTCTGGAAACACCATATATTTT.

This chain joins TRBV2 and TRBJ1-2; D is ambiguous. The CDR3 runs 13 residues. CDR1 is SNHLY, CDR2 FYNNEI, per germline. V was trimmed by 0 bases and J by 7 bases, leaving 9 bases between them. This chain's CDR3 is CASSEAGWGGYTF. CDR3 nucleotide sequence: TGTGCCAGCAGTGAAGCGGGATGGGGTGGCTACACCTTC.

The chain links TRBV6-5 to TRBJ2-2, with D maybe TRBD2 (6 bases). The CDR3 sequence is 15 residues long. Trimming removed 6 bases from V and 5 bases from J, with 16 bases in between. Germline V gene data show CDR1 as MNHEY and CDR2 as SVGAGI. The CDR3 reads CASRGGRVRTGELFF. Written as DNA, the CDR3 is TGTGCCAGCAGGGGGGGACGGGTACGGACCGGGGAGCTGTTTTTT.

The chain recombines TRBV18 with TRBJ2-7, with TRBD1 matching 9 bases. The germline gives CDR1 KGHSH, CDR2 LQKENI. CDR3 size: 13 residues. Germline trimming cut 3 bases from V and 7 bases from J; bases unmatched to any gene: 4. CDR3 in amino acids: CASSPPGQGEQYF. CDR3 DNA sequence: TGTGCCAGCTCACCCCCGGGACAGGGAGAGCAGTACTTC.

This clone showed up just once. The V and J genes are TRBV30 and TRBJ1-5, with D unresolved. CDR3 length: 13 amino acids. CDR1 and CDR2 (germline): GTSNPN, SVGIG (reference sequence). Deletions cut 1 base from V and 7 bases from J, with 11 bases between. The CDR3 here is CAWSESSGQPQHF. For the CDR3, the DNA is TGTGCCTGGAGTGAATCCTCGGGACAGCCCCAGCATTTT.

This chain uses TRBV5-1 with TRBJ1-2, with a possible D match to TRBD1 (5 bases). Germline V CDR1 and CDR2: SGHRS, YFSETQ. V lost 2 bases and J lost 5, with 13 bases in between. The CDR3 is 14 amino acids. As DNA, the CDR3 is TGCGCCAGCAGCTTTGGTGGGGCGGTTTATGGCTACACCTTC. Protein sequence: CASSFGGAVYGYTF.